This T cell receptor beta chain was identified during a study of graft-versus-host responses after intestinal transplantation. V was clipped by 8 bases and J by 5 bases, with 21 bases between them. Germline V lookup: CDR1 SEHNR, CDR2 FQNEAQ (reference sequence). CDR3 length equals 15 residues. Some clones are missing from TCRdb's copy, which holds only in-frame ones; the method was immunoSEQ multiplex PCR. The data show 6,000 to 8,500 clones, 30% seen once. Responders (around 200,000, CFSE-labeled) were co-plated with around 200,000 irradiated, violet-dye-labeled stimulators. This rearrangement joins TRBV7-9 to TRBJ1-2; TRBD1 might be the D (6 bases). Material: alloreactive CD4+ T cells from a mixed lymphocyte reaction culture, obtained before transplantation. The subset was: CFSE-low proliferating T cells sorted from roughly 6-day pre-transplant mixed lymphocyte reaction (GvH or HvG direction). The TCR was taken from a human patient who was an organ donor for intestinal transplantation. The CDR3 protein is CASGMSGAPGYGYTF. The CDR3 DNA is TGTGCCAGCGGCATGTCAGGGGCGCCCGGGTATGGCTACACCTTC.